The 6 T cell receptor beta chains below come from one sample, sequenced in a study of CD4 and CD8 cells across lung adenocarcinoma regions (dated by TCRdb to the late 2010s). The library relied on PCR. TCRdb shows the sequencer as HiSeq X Ten. TCRdb trimmed the raw reads at Q25, called clones with MiXCR and kept productive beta chains. Entries that share a CDR3 protein sequence are merged under the most common genes and DNA. This sample gives 8,200 or so distinct CDR3 sequences in total; around 58% of them show up just once. The top ten clonotypes cover 24% of the sample. The sample comprised CD4+ T cells from the center of a lung tumor. What the cell subset or site label conveys for this sample: tumor center region. Source of these receptors: a female donor with lung adenocarcinoma. The CD4 and CD8 labels of this study may be unreliable.

The V call is TRBV6-1, the J call TRBJ2-3; a possible D gene is TRBD2 (6 bases). CDR3 size: 11 residues. V lost 6 bases, J lost 8 bases, and 9 bases lay in between. Germline CDR1 reads MNHNS; CDR2 reads SASEGT. CDR3 residues: CASRVGSTQYF. CDR3 nucleotides: TGTGCCAGCAGGGTCGGGAGTACGCAGTATTTT.

This clonotype was seen many times. CDR3 sequence reads: CASSPSGRIYEQYF. In DNA, the CDR3 is TGTGCCAGCAGTCCTAGCGGGAGAATCTACGAGCAGTACTTC. The V gene is TRBV6-1, the J gene TRBJ2-1; TRBD2 agrees at 10 bases. Near its end, the DNA agrees better with TRBJ2-7, so the J call may be wrong. CDR1 and CDR2 from the germline V gene are MNHNS and SASEGT. CDR3 size: 14 residues.

This clonotype was counted a single time. The chain links TRBV6-1 to TRBJ2-1, with TRBD1 as a possible D gene (5 bases). CDR1 is MNHNS, CDR2 SASEGT, per germline. This CDR3 is built from 14 residues. V was shortened by 2 bases and J by 7 bases, with 12 bases between the two germline ends. The CDR3 region has the DNA TGTGCCAGCAGTGAATTGGGGCGACGTAATGAGCAGTTCTTC. Protein sequence: CASSELGRRNEQFF.

There are a few counts of this clonotype. The chain joins TRBV27 to TRBJ2-1; 9 bases fit TRBD1. The V segment lost 6 bases and the J segment 0 bases; nucleotides outside the gene matches: 12. This CDR3 has 18 amino acids. The germline V gene has CDR1 MNHEY and CDR2 SMNVEV (reference sequence). The CDR3 DNA sequence: TGTGCCAGCAGCCGGGGAGACAGGGGGACAATCTCCTACAATGAGCAGTTCTTC. Its translation is CASSRGDRGTISYNEQFF.

This clonotype was seen only a few times. The V gene is TRBV15, the J gene TRBJ2-3, with D possibly being TRBD2 (5 bases). V lost 4 bases, J lost 1 base, and 15 bases lay in between. In germline, CDR1 is LNHNV, CDR2 YYDKDF (reference sequence). The CDR3 has 16 amino acids. The CDR3 DNA reads TGTGCCACCAGCATAGACTACGCCAGTGGCACAGATACGCAGTATTTT. This encodes CATSIDYASGTDTQYF.

In its sample, this clonotype is large. The junction does not match germline at one end; this may be a read error. The chain recombines TRBV4-1 with TRBJ1-4, with a tentative D call TRBD1 (5 bases). From germline, CDR1 is MGHRA and CDR2 YSYEKL. CDR3 length equals 15 residues. Written as DNA, the CDR3 is TGCGCCAGCAGCCAGAGCGGGGGTGGGGGTGAAAAGCTGTTTTTT. It is translated as CASSQSGGGGEKLFF.